The rows below give T cell receptor beta chains drawn from one sample of a study of shared clonotypes between healthy human individuals. This table comes from immunoSEQ multiplex PCR, and its TCRdb copy is limited to in-frame clones, with some not included. Among around 510,000 clones listed, roughly 95% were seen once. The specimen sequenced was naive CD4+ T cells sorted from blood. These receptors all stem from a woman in her twenties or thirties in good health. The conserved cysteine and the conserved F or W are not part of the CDR3 here. Clone size, where shown, is once, few, many, or a class for clones that have expanded.

TRBV28 | . | ASSLWPEGGEQY
TRBV29-1 | . | SVAMETQY
TRBV11-3 | . | ASSLVVNTEAF
TRBV30 | . | AWSPQEDNEQF
TRBV5-1 | once | ASSTQGSGELF
TRBV28 | . | ASSRPTTVNTQY
TRBV28 | . | ASSSWGGQGKIEQF
TRBV28 | few | ASSLYRRRTEAF
TRBV28 | . | ASSLGQGRTEAF
TRBV2 | once | ASRGLAGEDEQY
TRBV10-2 | . | ASGRQGRGRVSNYGYT
TRBV2 | once | ASSGQGAGEQY
TRBV4-1 | . | ASSQDGGPQPQH
TRBV29-1 | . | SASGTSGNYGYT
TRBV9 | . | ASSVDREGFEGVRDTQY
TRBV28 | . | ASSLIRLTGKPYEQY
TRBV6-5 | . | ASTTRGGADTQY
TRBV7-9 | once | ASSQGTYNEQF
TRBV11-2 | . | ASSFSGSTDTQY
TRBV28 | . | ASSFASGRGAKNIQY
TRBV28 | . | ASSSPGTGVTDTQY
TRBV18 | . | ASSPGLAGWQVGETQY
TRBV28 | . | ASSLRVPYEQY
TRBV5-1 | . | ASSFETSGSRYEQY
TRBV5-1 | . | ASSPDPTNNYGYT
TRBV27 | . | ASRILGTGPYEQY
TRBV15 | . | ATSRGDSRYEQY
TRBV6-5 | . | ASSSSSGVRTTEAF
TRBV6-5 | . | ASSYSDYGYT
TRBV10-3 | once | AISESWVMNTEAF
TRBV20-1 | . | SAYELWEQY
TRBV27 | . | ASSWVAPIGNTGELF
TRBV7-9 | . | ASRLLAGSTDTQY
TRBV15 | . | ATSRSLSDAF
TRBV5-1 | . | ASSGTSGRGNEQF
TRBV28 | . | ATLIPPGRRVGTNTEAF
TRBV19 | few | ASTRMNTEAF
TRBV7-2 | once | ASSLGLWKSSYEQY
TRBV11-3 | . | ASSSRLAGVYNEQF
TRBV11-1 | . | ASGAPDRGRSNGYT
TRBV7-3 | once | ASSSTLPPTNEKLF
TRBV28 | . | ASSQAPRGYGYT
TRBV4-1 | . | ASSQPLAGIYEQY
TRBV30 | . | AWSYGQHNEQF
TRBV30 | once | AWSPLSAGYEAF
TRBV2 | . | ASSRTGATNEKLF
TRBV6-5 | . | ASRADRGRDEQY
TRBV19 | once | APNAGTGIQPQH
TRBV29-1 | once | SVGKTGATGANVLT
TRBV6-1 | . | ASSENGRGYT
TRBV5-1 | . | ASSLRGLAGAVDGTDTQY
TRBV13 | . | ASSLGLRSGANVLT
TRBV5-1 | . | ASSVGQGNEKLF
TRBV11-2 | . | ASSRGAGDSYEQY
TRBV10-3 | . | AISLTSGRLNTGELF
TRBV6-1 | . | ASSVLAGVTYEQY
TRBV18 | . | ASSPRQGNTDEQY